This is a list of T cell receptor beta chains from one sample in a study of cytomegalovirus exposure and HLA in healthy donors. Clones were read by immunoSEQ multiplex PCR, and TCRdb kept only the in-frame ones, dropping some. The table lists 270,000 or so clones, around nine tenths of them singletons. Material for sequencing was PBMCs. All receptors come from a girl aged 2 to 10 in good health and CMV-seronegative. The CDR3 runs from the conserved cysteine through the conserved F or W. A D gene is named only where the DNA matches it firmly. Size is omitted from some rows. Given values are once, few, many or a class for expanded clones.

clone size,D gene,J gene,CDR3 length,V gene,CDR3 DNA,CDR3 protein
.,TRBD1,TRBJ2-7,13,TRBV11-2,TGTGCCAGCAGCCTCCGGGACAGCTACGAGCAGTACTTC,CASSLRDSYEQYF
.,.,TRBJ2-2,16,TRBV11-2,TGTGCCAGCAGCTTATCCCAGTTCGCGAACACCGGGGAGCTGTTTTTT,CASSLSQFANTGELFF
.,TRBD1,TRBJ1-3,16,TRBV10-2,TGCGCCAGCAGTCACGGACAGGGGGCTCCTGGAAACACCATATATTTT,CASSHGQGAPGNTIYF
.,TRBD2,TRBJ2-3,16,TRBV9,TGTGCCAGCAGCGTAGAGGGGACTAGCGGGAGAGATACGCAGTATTTT,CASSVEGTSGRDTQYF
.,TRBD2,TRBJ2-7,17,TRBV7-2,TGTGCCAGCAGCTTAGGGGTGCTAGCGGGAGAGCCCTACGAGCAGTACTTC,CASSLGVLAGEPYEQYF
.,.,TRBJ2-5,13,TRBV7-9,TGTGCCAGCAGCTTAGCCGACCAAGAGACCCAGTACTTC,CASSLADQETQYF
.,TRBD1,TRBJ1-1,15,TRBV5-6,TGTGCCAGCAGCTCACTCGACAGGGACCTTACTGAAGCTTTCTTT,CASSSLDRDLTEAFF
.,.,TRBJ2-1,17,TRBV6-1,TGTGCCAGCAGTGAGAGAGGGACTTTCGGCTCCTACAATGAGCAGTTCTTC,CASSERGTFGSYNEQFF
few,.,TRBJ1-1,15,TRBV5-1,TGCGCCAGCAGCTTGGCCCGGGGAGGGAACACTGAAGCTTTCTTT,CASSLARGGNTEAFF
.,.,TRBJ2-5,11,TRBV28,TGTGCCAGCAGTTTCCGTGAGACCCAGTACTTC,CASSFRETQYF
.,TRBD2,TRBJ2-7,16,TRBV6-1,TGTGCCAGCAGTGCGCTGGGGGACTACCCTTTGGGTGAGCAGTACTTC,CASSALGDYPLGEQYF
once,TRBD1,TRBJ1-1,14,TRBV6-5,TGTGCCAGCAGGTCAGGGGGCGTCGGTACTGAAGCTTTCTTT,CASRSGGVGTEAFF
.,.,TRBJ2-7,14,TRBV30,TGTGCCTGGAGTGTGGTAGCCTACTCCTACGAGCAGTACTTC,CAWSVVAYSYEQYF
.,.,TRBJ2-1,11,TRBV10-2,TGCGCCAGCAAAGGGGTGCATGAGCAGTTCTTC,CASKGVHEQFF
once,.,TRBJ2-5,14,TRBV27,TGTGCCAGCAGTTTGTCACAGGCTCAAGAGACCCAGTACTTC,CASSLSQAQETQYF
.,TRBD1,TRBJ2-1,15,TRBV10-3,TGTGCCATCAGTCTTAAGGGGGCTTCCTACAATGAGCAGTTCTTC,CAISLKGASYNEQFF
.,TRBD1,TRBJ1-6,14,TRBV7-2,TGTGCCAGCAGAGGGACAGGGAGGGAGTCACCCCTCCACTTT,CASRGTGRESPLHF
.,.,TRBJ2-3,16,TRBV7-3,TGTGCCAGCAGCTTATATGTCGGCGGCCACACAGATACGCAGTATTTT,CASSLYVGGHTDTQYF
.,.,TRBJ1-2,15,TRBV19,TGTGCCAGCGAACGTGGGCCCCCGGCAGGCTATGGCTACACCTTC,CASERGPPAGYGYTF
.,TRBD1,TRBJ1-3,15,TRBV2,TGTGCCAGCAGTGAGGACAGGTACTCTGGAAACACCATATATTTT,CASSEDRYSGNTIYF
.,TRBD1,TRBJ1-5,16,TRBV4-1,TGCGCCAGCAGCCAATTCCCGACAGGGGGCAATCAGCCCCAGCATTTT,CASSQFPTGGNQPQHF
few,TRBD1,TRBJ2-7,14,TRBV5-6,TGTGCCAGCAGCTACGGGACAGGGGGCTACGAGCAGTACTTC,CASSYGTGGYEQYF
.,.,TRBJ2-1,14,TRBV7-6,TGTGCCAGCAGCTTAGAAGCGCGCGACAATGAGCAGTTCTTC,CASSLEARDNEQFF
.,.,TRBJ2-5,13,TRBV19,TGTGCCAGTAGCACAGGCGTCCAAGAGACCCAGTACTTC,CASSTGVQETQYF
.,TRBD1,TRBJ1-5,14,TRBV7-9,TGTGCCAGCAGCCTGGACAGGGGCAATCAGCCCCAGCATTTT,CASSLDRGNQPQHF
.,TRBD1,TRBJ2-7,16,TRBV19,TGTGCCAGTAGTATAAGCTCCGGGACAGCTGCCGGTGAGCAGTACTTC,CASSISSGTAAGEQYF
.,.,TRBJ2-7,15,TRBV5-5,TGTGCCAGCAGCTTGGTTGTCCCGGGAACGGACGAGCAGTACTTC,CASSLVVPGTDEQYF
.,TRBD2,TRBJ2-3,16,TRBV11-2,TGTGCCAGCAGCCCATTTGGCGGGGGTGGCACAGATACGCAGTATTTT,CASSPFGGGGTDTQYF
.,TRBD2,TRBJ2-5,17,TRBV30,TGTGCCTGGAGTCCAAGACTAGCGGGAGGGCCAGGAGAGACCCAGTACTTC,CAWSPRLAGGPGETQYF
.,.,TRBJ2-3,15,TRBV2,TGTGCCAGCAGGACGGAGCGCTCCCACCTGGATACGCAGTATTTT,CASRTERSHLDTQYF
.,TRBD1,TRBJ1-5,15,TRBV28,TGTGCCAGCAGTTTATTAGGGGGCAACAATCAGCCCCAGCATTTT,CASSLLGGNNQPQHF